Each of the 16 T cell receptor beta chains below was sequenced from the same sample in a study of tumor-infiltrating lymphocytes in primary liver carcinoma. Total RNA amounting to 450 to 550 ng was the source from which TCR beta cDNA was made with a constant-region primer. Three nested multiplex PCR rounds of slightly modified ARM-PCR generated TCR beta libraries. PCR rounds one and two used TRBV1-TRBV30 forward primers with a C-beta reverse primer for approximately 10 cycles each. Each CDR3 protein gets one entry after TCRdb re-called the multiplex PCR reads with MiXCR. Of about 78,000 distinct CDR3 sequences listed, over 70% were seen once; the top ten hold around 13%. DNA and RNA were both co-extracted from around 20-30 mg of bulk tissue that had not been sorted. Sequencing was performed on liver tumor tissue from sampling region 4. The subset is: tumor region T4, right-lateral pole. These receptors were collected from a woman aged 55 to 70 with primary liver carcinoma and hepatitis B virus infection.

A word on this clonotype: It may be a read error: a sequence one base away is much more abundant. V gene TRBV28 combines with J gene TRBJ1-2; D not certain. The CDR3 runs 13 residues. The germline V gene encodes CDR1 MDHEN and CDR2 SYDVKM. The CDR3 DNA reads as TGTGCCAACAGTGATGGGGAACCCTATGGCTACACCTTC. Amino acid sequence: CANSDGEPYGYTF.

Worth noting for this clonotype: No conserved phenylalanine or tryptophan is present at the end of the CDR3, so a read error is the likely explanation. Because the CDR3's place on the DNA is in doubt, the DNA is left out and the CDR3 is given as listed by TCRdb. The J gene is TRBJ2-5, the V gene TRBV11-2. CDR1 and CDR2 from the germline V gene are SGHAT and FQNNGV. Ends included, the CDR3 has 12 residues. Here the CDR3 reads CASSCTQETQYL.

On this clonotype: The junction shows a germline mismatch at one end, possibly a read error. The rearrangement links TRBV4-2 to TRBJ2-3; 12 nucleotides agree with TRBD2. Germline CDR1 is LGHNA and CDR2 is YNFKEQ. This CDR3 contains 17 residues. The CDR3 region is CAISRDASGRALITQYF. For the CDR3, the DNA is TGTGCCATCAGCCGAGACGCTAGCGGGAGGGCACTGATTACGCAGTATTTT.

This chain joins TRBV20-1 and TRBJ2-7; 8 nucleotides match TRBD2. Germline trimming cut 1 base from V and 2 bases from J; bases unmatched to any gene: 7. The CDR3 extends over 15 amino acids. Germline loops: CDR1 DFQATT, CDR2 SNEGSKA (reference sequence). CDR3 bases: TGCAGTGCTAGAGGGGGAGCGGGAGCCACCTACGAGCAGTACTTC. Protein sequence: CSARGGAGATYEQYF.

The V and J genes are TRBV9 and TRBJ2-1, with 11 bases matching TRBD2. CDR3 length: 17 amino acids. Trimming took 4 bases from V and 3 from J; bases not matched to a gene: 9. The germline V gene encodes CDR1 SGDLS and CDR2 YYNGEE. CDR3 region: CASSSGVGTSGYNEQFF. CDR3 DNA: TGTGCCAGCAGCAGCGGCGTAGGGACTAGCGGCTACAATGAGCAGTTCTTC.

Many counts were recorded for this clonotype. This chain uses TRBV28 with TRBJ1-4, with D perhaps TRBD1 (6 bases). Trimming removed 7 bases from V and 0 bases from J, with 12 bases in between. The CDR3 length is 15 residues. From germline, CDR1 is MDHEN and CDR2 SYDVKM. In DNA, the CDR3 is TGTGCCAGCACCCCACAGGGCACAACTAATGAAAAACTGTTTTTT. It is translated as CASTPQGTTNEKLFF.

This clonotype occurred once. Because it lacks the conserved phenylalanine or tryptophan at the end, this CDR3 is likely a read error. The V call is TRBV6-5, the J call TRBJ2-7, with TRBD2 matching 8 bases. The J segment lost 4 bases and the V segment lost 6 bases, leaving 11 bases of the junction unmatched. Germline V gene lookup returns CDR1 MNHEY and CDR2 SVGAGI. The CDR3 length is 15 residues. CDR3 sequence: CASSKTSGNSYEQYI. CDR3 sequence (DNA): TGTGCCAGCAGCAAAACTAGCGGAAACTCATACGAGCAGTACATC.

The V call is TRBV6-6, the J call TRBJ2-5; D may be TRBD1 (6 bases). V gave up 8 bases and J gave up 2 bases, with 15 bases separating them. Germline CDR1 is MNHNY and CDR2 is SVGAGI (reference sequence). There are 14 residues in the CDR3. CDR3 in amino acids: CASAVQGKQETQYF. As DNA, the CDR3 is TGTGCCAGCGCCGTACAGGGAAAACAAGAGACCCAGTACTTC.

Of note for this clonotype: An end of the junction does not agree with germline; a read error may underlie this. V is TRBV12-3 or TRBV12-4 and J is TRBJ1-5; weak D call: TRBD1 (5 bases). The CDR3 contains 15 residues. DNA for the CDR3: TGTGCCAGCAGCCACGGGGCGGAGAGCAGTCAGCCCCAGCATTTT. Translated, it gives CASSHGAESSQPQHF.

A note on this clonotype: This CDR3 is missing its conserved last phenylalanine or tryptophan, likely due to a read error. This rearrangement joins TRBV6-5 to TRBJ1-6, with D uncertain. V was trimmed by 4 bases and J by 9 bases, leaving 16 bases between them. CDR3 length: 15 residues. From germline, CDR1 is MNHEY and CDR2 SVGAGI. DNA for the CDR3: TGTGCCAGCAGTTCGGATAGGCTTCCCTTTTCACCCCTCCACTCT. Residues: CASSSDRLPFSPLHS.

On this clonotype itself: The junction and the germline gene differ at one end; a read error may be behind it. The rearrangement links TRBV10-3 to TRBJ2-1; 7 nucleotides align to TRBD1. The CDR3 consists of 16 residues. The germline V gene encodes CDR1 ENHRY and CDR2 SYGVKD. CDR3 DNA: TGTGTCATCAGTGAGGGGGCAGGAGACGGCGACAATGAGCAGTTCTTC. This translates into CVISEGAGDGDNEQFF.

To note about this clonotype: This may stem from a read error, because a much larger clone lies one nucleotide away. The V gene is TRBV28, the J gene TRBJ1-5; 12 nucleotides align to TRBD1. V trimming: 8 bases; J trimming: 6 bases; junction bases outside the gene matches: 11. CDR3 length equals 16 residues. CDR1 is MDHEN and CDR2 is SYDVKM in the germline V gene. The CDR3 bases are TGTGCCAGCGAAATGGGGGGACAGGGGGCAGGTCAGCCCCAGCATTTT. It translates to CASEMGGQGAGQPQHF. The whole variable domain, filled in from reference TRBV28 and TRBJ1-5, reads DVKVTQSSRYLVKRTGEKVFLECVQDMDHENMFWYRQDPGLGLRLIYFSYDVKMKEKGDIPEGYSVSREKKERFSLILESASTNQTSMYLCASEMGGQGAGQPQHFGDGTRLSIL.

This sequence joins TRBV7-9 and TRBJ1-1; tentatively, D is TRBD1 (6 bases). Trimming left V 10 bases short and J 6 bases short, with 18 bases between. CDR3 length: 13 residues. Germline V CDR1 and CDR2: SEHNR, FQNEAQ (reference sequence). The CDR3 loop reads CANRLGGVAEAFF. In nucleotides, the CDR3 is TGTGCCAACAGATTGGGGGGCGTGGCTGAAGCTTTCTTT.

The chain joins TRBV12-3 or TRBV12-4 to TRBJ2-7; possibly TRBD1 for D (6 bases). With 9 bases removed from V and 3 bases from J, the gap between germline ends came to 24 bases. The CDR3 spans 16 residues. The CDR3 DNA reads TGTGCCAGTAGAGCCAAATCCGGGACAAAATACTACGAGCAGTACTTC. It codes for CASRAKSGTKYYEQYF.

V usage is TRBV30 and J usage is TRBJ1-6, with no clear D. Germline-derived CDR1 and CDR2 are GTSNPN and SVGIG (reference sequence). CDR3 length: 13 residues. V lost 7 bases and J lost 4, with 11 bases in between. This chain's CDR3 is CASAGEYNSPLHF. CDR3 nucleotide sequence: TGTGCCTCAGCAGGAGAATATAATTCACCCCTCCACTTT. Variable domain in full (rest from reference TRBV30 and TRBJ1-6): SQTIHQWPATLVQPVGSPLSLECTVEGTSNPNLYWYRQAAGRGLQLLFYSVGIGQISSEVPQNLSASRPQDRQFILSSKKLLLSDSGFYLCASAGEYNSPLHFGNGTRLTVT.

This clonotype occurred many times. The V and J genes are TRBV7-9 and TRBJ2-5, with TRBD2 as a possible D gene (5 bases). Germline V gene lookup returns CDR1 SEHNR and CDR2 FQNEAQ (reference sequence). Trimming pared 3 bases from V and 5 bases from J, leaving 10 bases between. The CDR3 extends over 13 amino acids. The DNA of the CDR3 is TGTGCCAGCAGCTTCTCGTCGGGGGAGACCCAGTACTTC. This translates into CASSFSSGETQYF.